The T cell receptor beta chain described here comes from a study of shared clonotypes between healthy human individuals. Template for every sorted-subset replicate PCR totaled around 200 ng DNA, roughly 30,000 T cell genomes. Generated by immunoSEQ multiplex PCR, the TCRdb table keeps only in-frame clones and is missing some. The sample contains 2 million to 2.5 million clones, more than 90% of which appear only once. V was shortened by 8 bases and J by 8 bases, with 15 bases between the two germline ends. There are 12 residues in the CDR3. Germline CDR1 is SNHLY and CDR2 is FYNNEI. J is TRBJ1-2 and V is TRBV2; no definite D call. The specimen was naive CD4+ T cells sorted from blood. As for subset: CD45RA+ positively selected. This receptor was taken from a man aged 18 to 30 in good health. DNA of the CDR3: TGTGCCAGCTTGGCGGGCCCTTCAGGCTACACCTTC. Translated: CASLAGPSGYTF.